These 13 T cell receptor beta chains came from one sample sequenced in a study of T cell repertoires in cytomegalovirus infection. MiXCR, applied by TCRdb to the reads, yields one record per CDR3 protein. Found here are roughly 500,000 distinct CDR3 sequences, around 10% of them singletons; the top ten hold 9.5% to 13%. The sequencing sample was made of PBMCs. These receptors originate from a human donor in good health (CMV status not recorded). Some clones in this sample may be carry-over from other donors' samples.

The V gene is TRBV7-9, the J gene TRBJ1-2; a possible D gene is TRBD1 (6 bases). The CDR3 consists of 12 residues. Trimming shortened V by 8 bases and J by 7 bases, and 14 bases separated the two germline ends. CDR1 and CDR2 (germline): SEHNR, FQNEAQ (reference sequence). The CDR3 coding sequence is TGTGCCAGCGACGAGGGGGAGGCTGGCTACACCTTC. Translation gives CASDEGEAGYTF. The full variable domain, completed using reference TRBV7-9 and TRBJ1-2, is DTGVSQNPRHKITKRGQNVTFRCDPISEHNRLYWYRQTLGQGPEFLTYFQNEAQLEKSRLLSDRFSAERPKGSFSTLEIQRTEQGDSAMYLCASDEGEAGYTFGSGTRLTVV.

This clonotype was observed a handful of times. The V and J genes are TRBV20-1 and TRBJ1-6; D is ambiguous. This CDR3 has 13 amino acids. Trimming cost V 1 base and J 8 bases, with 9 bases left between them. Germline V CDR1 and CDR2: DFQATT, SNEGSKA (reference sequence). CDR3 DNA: TGCAGTGCTAGAGGGTTACGGGATTCACCCCTCCACTTT. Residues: CSARGLRDSPLHF.

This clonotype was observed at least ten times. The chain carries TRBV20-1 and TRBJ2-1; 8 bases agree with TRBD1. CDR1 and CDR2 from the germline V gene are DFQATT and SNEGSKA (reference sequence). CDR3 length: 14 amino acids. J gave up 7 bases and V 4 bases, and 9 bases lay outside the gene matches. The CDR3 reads CSAIEAGGSNEQFF. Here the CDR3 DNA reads TGCAGTGCTATTGAGGCAGGGGGCTCGAATGAGCAGTTCTTC.

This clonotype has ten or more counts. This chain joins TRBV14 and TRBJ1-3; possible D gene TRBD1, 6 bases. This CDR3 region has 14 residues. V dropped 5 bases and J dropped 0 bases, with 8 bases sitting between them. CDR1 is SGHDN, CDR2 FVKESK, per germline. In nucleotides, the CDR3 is TGTGCCAGCAGCAGGGGGTCCTCTGGAAACACCATATATTTT. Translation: CASSRGSSGNTIYF.

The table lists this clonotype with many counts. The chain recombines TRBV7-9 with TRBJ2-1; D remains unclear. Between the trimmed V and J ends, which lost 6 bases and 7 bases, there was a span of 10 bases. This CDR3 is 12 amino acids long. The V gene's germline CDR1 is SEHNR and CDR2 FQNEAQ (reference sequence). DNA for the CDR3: TGTGCCAGCAGTTTTCCCCAGAATGAGCAGTTCTTC. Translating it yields CASSFPQNEQFF. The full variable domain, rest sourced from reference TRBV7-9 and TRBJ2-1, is DTGVSQNPRHKITKRGQNVTFRCDPISEHNRLYWYRQTLGQGPEFLTYFQNEAQLEKSRLLSDRFSAERPKGSFSTLEIQRTEQGDSAMYLCASSFPQNEQFFGPGTRLTVL.

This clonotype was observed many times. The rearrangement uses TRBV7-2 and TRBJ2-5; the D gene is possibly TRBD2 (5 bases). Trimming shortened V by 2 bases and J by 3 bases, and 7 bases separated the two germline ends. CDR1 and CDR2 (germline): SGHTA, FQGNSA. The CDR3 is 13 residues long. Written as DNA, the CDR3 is TGTGCCAGCAGCTTACAGAGGGAAGAGACCCAGTACTTC. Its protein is CASSLQREETQYF.

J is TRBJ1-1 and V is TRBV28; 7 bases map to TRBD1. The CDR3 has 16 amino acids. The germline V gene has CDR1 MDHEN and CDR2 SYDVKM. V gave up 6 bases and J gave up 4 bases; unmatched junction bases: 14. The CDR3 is CASSRRQGRARTEAFF. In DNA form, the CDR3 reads TGTGCCAGCAGCCGTCGACAGGGTCGGGCGCGCACTGAAGCTTTCTTT.

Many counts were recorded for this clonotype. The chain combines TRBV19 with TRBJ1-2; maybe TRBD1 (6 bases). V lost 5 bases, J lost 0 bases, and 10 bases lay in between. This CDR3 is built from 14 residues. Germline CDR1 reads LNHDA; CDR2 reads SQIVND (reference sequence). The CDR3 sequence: CASSRTATNYGYTF. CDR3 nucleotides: TGTGCCAGTAGTCGGACAGCAACTAACTATGGCTACACCTTC. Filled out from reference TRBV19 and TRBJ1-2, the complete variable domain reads DGGITQSPKYLFRKEGQNVTLSCEQNLNHDAMYWYRQDPGQGLRLIYYSQIVNDFQKGDIAEGYSVSREKKESFPLTVTSAQKNPTAFYLCASSRTATNYGYTFGSGTRLTVV.

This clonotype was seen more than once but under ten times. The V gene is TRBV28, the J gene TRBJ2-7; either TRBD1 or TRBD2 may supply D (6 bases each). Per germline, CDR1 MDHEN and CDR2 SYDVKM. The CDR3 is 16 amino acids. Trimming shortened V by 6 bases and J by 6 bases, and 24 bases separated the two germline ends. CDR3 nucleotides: TGTGCCAGCAGATCCTCCAGGAGGGGGGTGATAACCGAGCAGTACTTC. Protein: CASRSSRRGVITEQYF. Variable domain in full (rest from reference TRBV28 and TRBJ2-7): DVKVTQSSRYLVKRTGEKVFLECVQDMDHENMFWYRQDPGLGLRLIYFSYDVKMKEKGDIPEGYSVSREKKERFSLILESASTNQTSMYLCASRSSRRGVITEQYFGPGTRLTVT.

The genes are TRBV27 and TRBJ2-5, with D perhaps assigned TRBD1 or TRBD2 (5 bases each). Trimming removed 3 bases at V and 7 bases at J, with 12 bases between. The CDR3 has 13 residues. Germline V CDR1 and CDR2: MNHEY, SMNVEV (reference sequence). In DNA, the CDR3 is TGTGCCAGCAGTTTCGACAGTGGGGGGACCCAGTACTTC. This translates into CASSFDSGGTQYF.

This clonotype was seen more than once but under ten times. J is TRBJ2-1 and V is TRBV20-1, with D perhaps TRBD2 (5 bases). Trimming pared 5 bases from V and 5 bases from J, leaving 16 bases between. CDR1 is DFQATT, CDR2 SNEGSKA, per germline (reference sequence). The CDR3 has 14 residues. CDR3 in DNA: TGCAGTGCTGAAGGACTGGCGCGGGACAATGAGCAGTTCTTC. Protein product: CSAEGLARDNEQFF.

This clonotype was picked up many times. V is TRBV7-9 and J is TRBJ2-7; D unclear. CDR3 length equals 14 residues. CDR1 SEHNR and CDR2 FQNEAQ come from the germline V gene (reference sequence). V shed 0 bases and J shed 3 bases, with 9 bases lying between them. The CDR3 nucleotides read TGTGCCAGCAGCTTAGCAGGCAGCTACTACGAGCAGTACTTC. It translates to CASSLAGSYYEQYF.

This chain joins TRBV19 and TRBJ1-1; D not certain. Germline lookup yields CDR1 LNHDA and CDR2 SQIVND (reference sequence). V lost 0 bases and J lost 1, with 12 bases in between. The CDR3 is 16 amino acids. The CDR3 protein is CASSIDRERRNTEAFF. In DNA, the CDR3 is TGTGCCAGTAGTATAGATCGGGAGCGAAGGAACACTGAAGCTTTCTTT.